The clone carrying this TCR beta chain was recorded a few times. Antigen unknown. This sample was taken from a study of identical twins. Study conclusions and caveats: Twin sharing of out-of-frame TCR alpha was underestimated by models in monozygotic pairs. Reduced insertions were recorded for abundant cord blood beta clonotypes, with no such pattern in memory repertoires.

This CDR3 has 17 residues. Per germline, CDR1 MNHNS and CDR2 SASEGT. V was clipped by 6 bases and J by 5 bases; unmatched bases: 16. TCRdb independently ran MiXCR on the 5' RACE reads; one entry per CDR3 protein. The sample has around 240,000 distinct CDR3 sequences; about 7% are singletons. These data were also filed under a second study, of yellow fever vaccine responses in identical twins.

The specimen sequenced was memory (CD45RO+) T cells sorted from blood. The chain recombines TRBV6-1 with TRBJ2-5, with TRBD1 matching over 9 bases. The source is a woman aged 18 to 35 in good health. The CDR3 DNA reads TGTGCCAGCAGCCAGGACAGGGGATTAGGCTCACGGGAGACCCAGTACTTC. It yields the protein CASSQDRGLGSRETQYF.